Below, 8 T cell receptor beta chains from the same sample are listed, as sequenced in a study of early T cells in non-severe SARS-CoV-2 infection. TCRdb fed the 5' RACE reads into MiXCR, producing one record per CDR3 protein. The sample shows roughly 99,000 distinct CDR3 sequences, approximately 12% of them seen only once. Sequencing was performed on whole blood, taken at baseline. All receptors come from an adult who was a healthcare worker with PCR-confirmed SARS-CoV-2 infection or an uninfected control (not recorded which).

This clonotype occurred many times. The chain combines TRBV28 with TRBJ1-1; D is uncertain. The germline V gene has CDR1 MDHEN and CDR2 SYDVKM. The CDR3 spans 13 residues. Trimming took 3 bases from V and 5 from J, leaving 10 bases between them. CDR3 loop: CASSFNHITEAFF. CDR3 nucleotides: TGTGCCAGCAGTTTCAATCACATAACTGAAGCTTTCTTT.

V usage is TRBV20-1 and J usage is TRBJ1-3; D is unresolved. The germline V gene has CDR1 DFQATT and CDR2 SNEGSKA (reference sequence). V lost 5 bases to trimming and J lost 7 bases, with 12 bases between them. CDR3 length: 12 amino acids. CDR3 region: CSALHEGNTIYF. The CDR3 coding sequence is TGCAGTGCTCTCCATGAAGGGAACACCATATATTTT.

The chain employs TRBV10-3 and TRBJ2-2, with a tentative D call TRBD2 (6 bases). With 7 bases removed from V and 0 bases from J, the gap between germline ends came to 15 bases. Germline loops: CDR1 ENHRY, CDR2 SYGVKD. The CDR3 runs to 16 residues. The CDR3, as DNA: TGTGCCATCAAGCGGGCAGGGACTCCGAACACCGGGGAGCTGTTTTTT. Protein product: CAIKRAGTPNTGELFF.

This clonotype was seen more than once but under ten times. V usage is TRBV30 and J usage is TRBJ1-1; D not resolved. V shed 2 bases and J shed 4 bases, with 17 bases lying between them. The CDR3 contains 15 residues. Germline V lookup: CDR1 GTSNPN, CDR2 SVGIG (reference sequence). CDR3 coding DNA: TGTGCCTGGAGTCGGTACGGACTCCTCTTCACTGAAGCTTTCTTT. It yields the protein CAWSRYGLLFTEAFF.

This clonotype was detected only a few times. The chain joins TRBV2 to TRBJ2-3; TRBD2 is a possible D gene (6 bases). The V gene lost 5 bases and the J gene lost 5 bases, with 11 bases spanning the gap. The CDR3 is 13 amino acids. CDR1 and CDR2 (germline): SNHLY, FYNNEI. CDR3 coding DNA: TGTGCCAGCAGTCAGGACGGGGGAGATACGCAGTATTTT. Protein product: CASSQDGGDTQYF.

In this sample, this clonotype turned up a few times. The chain uses TRBV2 and TRBJ2-1; a weak D match, TRBD2 (6 bases). The CDR3 has 11 amino acids. Germline V gene lookup returns CDR1 SNHLY and CDR2 FYNNEI. Deletions cut 10 bases from V and 10 bases from J, with 14 bases between. CDR3 DNA sequence: TGTGCCACCTTAGGGACTGGGGAGCAGTTCTTC. It codes for CATLGTGEQFF.

The chain joins TRBV5-4 to TRBJ2-1; 16 positions match TRBD2. The CDR3 runs to 20 residues. The junction had 12 bases not matched to a gene; V was cut back by 4 bases and J by 2 bases. Germline CDR1 and CDR2: SGHNT and YYREEE (reference sequence). In nucleotides, the CDR3 is TGTGCCAGCAGCGCATCGGGACTAGCGGGAGGGCCTCAACCCTACAATGAGCAGTTCTTC. Residues: CASSASGLAGGPQPYNEQFF.

This clonotype was recorded many times. The chain combines TRBV7-6 with TRBJ2-2; 9 positions match TRBD2. J gave up 0 bases and V 1 base, and 3 bases lay outside the gene matches. Germline V gene lookup returns CDR1 SGHVS and CDR2 FNYEAQ. CDR3 size: 17 residues. The CDR3 coding sequence is TGTGCCAGCAGCTTAGTACCTAGCGGGGCGAACACCGGGGAGCTGTTTTTT. It yields the protein CASSLVPSGANTGELFF.